This T cell receptor (beta chain) was found in a study of identical twins. Study results and caveats: With monozygotic twins, out-of-frame TCR alpha sharing exceeded what models estimated. For cord blood, abundant beta clonotypes had fewer insertions, unlike memory repertoires, which showed none.

Regarding this clonotype: The antigen is unknown.

Trimming left V 3 bases short and J 0 bases short, with 9 bases between. The CDR3 extends over 14 amino acids. Germline V gene lookup returns CDR1 SGHTA and CDR2 FQGTGA. A universal primer site was incorporated via template switching, and the cDNA contained unique molecular identifiers. TCRdb itself ran the 5' RACE reads through MiXCR, one entry per CDR3 protein. This table has 500,000 to 650,000 distinct CDR3 sequences, 20% to 25% appearing once. Another study also made use of these data, one on yellow fever vaccine responses in identical twins.

This clonotype was sampled from a young woman in good health. What was sequenced was CD4+ T cells sorted from blood. The V call is TRBV7-3, the J call TRBJ2-7; no definite D call. The CDR3 here is CASSFAGNSYEQYF. The CDR3, as DNA: TGTGCCAGCAGCTTTGCCGGCAACTCCTACGAGCAGTACTTC.